This T cell receptor beta chain is drawn from a study of blood T cell repertoires in COVID-19. Background on the study: Specimens from acute and convalescent COVID-19 originated in the United States, Italy and Spain. In each case, the material was cDNA or gDNA derived from T cells, B-cell-depleted T cells, or PBMCs.

The CDR3 runs to 16 residues. In germline, CDR1 is SGHNT, CDR2 YYREEE (reference sequence). V lost 4 bases, J lost 1 base, and 14 bases lay in between. This clone was counted once. As originally analysed: Amplification of reference gene primers was used by the study to estimate nucleated cell counts. Assay: immunoSEQ multiplex PCR; the TCRdb copy retains only in-frame clones and omits some. The V and J calls and clone size come from that table; D and trimming were worked out from the DNA. The table lists fewer than 100,000 clones, 75% to 95% of them singletons. The receptor's source is an elderly woman with acute or convalescent COVID-19. The sequenced sample was peripheral blood. The chain employs TRBV5-4 and TRBJ1-4; D is perhaps TRBD1 (6 bases). The DNA for the CDR3 is TGTGCCAGCAGCCCCGGGCAGGGGAAAACTAATGAAAAACTGTTTTTT. Translated: CASSPGQGKTNEKLFF.